This TCR beta chain was retrieved from a study of T cells in Graves' hyperthyroidism and ophthalmopathy. In the study overall: Peripheral blood was acquired at first diagnosis, ahead of any therapy whatsoever. Study observations and caveats: Most clonotypes expanded in thyroid above 0.001 were likewise present in blood.

This clonotype was detected ten times or more. Its antigen is not known. Stable Graves' hyperthyroidism denoted no ophthalmopathy progression over 18 months. TCR beta CDR3 sequences were amplified from RNA transcripts. First-round RT-PCR targeting the TCR CDR3 was performed with the HTBI primer set. TCRdb reprocessed the multiplex PCR reads via MiXCR and lists one record per CDR3 protein. This table has under 450,000 distinct CDR3 sequences, approximately 15% appearing once. Germline CDR1 reads MNHNS; CDR2 reads SASEGT. CDR3 length equals 15 residues. V trimming: 5 bases; J trimming: 5 bases; junction bases outside the gene matches: 11.

J is TRBJ1-2 and V is TRBV6-1; 7 positions agree with TRBD1. The receptor was derived from a woman aged 18 to 35 with Graves' hyperthyroidism. The sample comprised blood. The chain's CDR3 is CASSKTTGWEYGYTF. CDR3 nucleotides: TGTGCCAGCAGTAAAACGACAGGGTGGGAATATGGCTACACCTTC.